The clone carrying this T cell receptor (beta chain) was picked up a small number of times. Its antigen is undetermined. Alopecia areata patients provided lesional scalp punch biopsies and peripheral blood, both collected for the study. Sequencing templates came from extracted RNA that was reverse transcribed into cDNA. Produced via immunoSEQ multiplex PCR; TCRdb's table is partial and in-frame only. The sample lists 9,500 to 15,000 clones; about 56% were seen once. Looked up from germline, CDR1 is MNHEY and CDR2 is SVGAGI. This CDR3 region has 14 residues. V lost 4 bases and J 0 bases, leaving 9 bases between the germline ends. This sample is drawn from a study of CD8+ T cells in alopecia areata. On the study more broadly: A regimen of oral tofacitinib, 5 to 10 mg twice daily, was given to treated patients.

Broader study findings: Lesional scalp exceeded normal scalp in clonality, especially in alopecia totalis/universalis.

The chain is built from TRBV6-5 and TRBJ2-5, with D uncertain. This clonotype was sampled from a human donor with alopecia areata. The sequenced sample was skin. In DNA, the CDR3 is TGTGCCAGCAGTTCACAGATAAACCAAGAGACCCAGTACTTC. Protein sequence: CASSSQINQETQYF.